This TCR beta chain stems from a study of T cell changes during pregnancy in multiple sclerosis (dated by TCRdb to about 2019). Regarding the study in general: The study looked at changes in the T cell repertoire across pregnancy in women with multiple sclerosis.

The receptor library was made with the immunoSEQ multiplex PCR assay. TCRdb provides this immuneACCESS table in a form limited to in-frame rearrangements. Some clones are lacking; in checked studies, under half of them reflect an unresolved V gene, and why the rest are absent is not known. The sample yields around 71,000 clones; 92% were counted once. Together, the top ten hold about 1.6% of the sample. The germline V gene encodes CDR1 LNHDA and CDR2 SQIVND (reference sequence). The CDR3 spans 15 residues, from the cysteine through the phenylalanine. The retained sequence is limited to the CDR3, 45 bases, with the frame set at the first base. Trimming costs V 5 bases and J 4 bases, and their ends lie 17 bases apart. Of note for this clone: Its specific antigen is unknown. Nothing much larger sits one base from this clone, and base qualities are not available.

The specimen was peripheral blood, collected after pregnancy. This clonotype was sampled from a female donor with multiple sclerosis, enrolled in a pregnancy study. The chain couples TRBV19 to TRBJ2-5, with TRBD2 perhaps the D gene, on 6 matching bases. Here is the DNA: TGTGCCAGTAGTTCATCCGAGGGGAGGCTAGAGACCCAGTACTTC. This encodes CASSSSEGRLETQYF. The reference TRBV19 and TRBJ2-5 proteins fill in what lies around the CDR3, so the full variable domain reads DGGITQSPKYLFRKEGQNVTLSCEQNLNHDAMYWYRQDPGQGLRLIYYSQIVNDFQKGDIAEGYSVSREKKESFPLTVTSAQKNPTAFYLCASSSSEGRLETQYFGPGTRLLVL.